Following are 23 T cell receptor beta chains from one sample sequenced in a study of siplizumab effects on memory and regulatory T cells. Profiling relied on immunoSEQ multiplex PCR, and the TCRdb table lists in-frame clones only, not all of them. The table records 100,000 or so clones, 90% to 95% of them present only once. What was sequenced was CD4+ T cells sorted from blood. Receptors originate from a human donor in good health.

This clone appeared a few times. This chain connects TRBV29-1 to TRBJ1-1; TRBD1 aligns across 7 bases. Trimming cost V 6 bases and J 0 bases; bases outside gene matches: 4. The CDR3 runs 13 residues. Germline CDR1 reads SQVTM; CDR2 reads ANQGSEA. CDR3 region: CSVEGQLNTEAFF. The CDR3 DNA reads as TGCAGCGTCGAGGGACAGTTGAACACTGAAGCTTTCTTT.

This clone was counted only a few times. The V and J genes are TRBV10-2 and TRBJ1-5; D gene uncertain. The CDR3 sequence is 11 residues long. The V gene lost 3 bases and the J gene lost 6 bases, with 3 bases spanning the gap. CDR1 is WSHSY and CDR2 is SAAADI in the germline V gene. The DNA of the CDR3 is TGCGCCAGCAGTGAAGGTCAGCCCCAGCATTTT. Residues: CASSEGQPQHF.

The genes are TRBV27 and TRBJ2-3; 7 positions match TRBD1. The V gene end was trimmed by 4 bases and the J gene end by 2 bases; junction bases not matched to a gene: 6. Germline V gene lookup returns CDR1 MNHEY and CDR2 SMNVEV (reference sequence). The CDR3 has 15 amino acids. The CDR3 here is CASSSGQRVTDTQYF. The DNA for the CDR3 is TGTGCCAGCAGTTCGGGACAGAGGGTCACAGATACGCAGTATTTT.

This clone was counted between two and nine times. The rearrangement links TRBV11-2 to TRBJ1-5; D is unclear. Germline CDR1 is SGHAT and CDR2 is FQNNGV. The CDR3 covers 13 residues. With 0 bases removed from V and 6 bases from J, the gap between germline ends came to 6 bases. CDR3 nucleotides: TGTGCCAGCAGCTTAGATCGTGTTCAGCCCCAGCATTTT. Protein product: CASSLDRVQPQHF.

J is TRBJ1-5 and V is TRBV7-2; D gene unclear. The germline V gene encodes CDR1 SGHTA and CDR2 FQGNSA. CDR3 length equals 15 residues. Trimming pared 1 base from V and 0 bases from J, leaving 7 bases between. CDR3 sequence: CASSLELYSNQPQHF. DNA for the CDR3: TGTGCCAGCAGCTTAGAACTATATAGCAATCAGCCCCAGCATTTT.

This clone occurred a few times. The chain recombines TRBV7-8 with TRBJ2-7; D is ambiguous. This CDR3 region has 13 residues. V lost 0 bases, J lost 2 bases, and 5 bases lay in between. From germline, CDR1 is SGHVS and CDR2 FQNEAQ. This CDR3 reads CASSLAATYEQYF. In nucleotides, the CDR3 is TGTGCCAGCAGCTTAGCTGCTACCTACGAGCAGTACTTC.

The rearrangement joins TRBV4-3 to TRBJ2-5; 12 bases align to TRBD1. The CDR3 length is 16 residues. Germline CDR1 is LGHNA and CDR2 is YSLEER. V lost 0 bases, J lost 3 bases, and 2 bases stayed unmatched. Here the CDR3 reads CASSQDGTGGEETQYF. The CDR3 DNA follows: TGCGCCAGCAGCCAAGATGGGACAGGGGGCGAAGAGACCCAGTACTTC.

With respect to this clone: This same CDR3 is encoded by further DNA sequences in the sample. This chain joins TRBV5-4 and TRBJ2-5; weak D call: TRBD1 (6 bases). Looked up from germline, CDR1 is SGHNT and CDR2 is YYREEE (reference sequence). The V end was cut by 0 bases, the J end by 3 bases, with 6 bases between. This CDR3 comprises 13 residues. The CDR3 DNA is TGTGCCAGCAGCTTGGACAGGGAAGAGACCCAGTACTTC. Protein sequence: CASSLDREETQYF.

The chain couples TRBV5-4 to TRBJ1-1; no firm D call. Germline V gene lookup returns CDR1 SGHNT and CDR2 YYREEE (reference sequence). V gave up 2 bases and J gave up 0 bases, with 8 bases separating them. This CDR3 contains 14 residues. This CDR3 reads CASSFGGMNTEAFF. CDR3 nucleotide sequence: TGTGCCAGCAGCTTTGGAGGGATGAACACTGAAGCTTTCTTT.

The DNA for the CDR3 is TGTGCCAGTAGTCGGACAGGGGGCGCCCCTGAAAAACTGTTTTTT. It codes for CASSRTGGAPEKLFF. The rearrangement joins TRBV19 to TRBJ1-4, with 11 bases aligning to TRBD1. Germline CDR1 reads LNHDA; CDR2 reads SQIVND (reference sequence). The CDR3 is 15 residues long. Losses at the gene ends were 5 bases for V and 7 bases for J; bases not matched to a gene: 6. The whole variable domain, filled in from reference TRBV19 and TRBJ1-4, reads DGGITQSPKYLFRKEGQNVTLSCEQNLNHDAMYWYRQDPGQGLRLIYYSQIVNDFQKGDIAEGYSVSREKKESFPLTVTSAQKNPTAFYLCASSRTGGAPEKLFFGSGTQLSVL.

The chain employs TRBV30 and TRBJ2-1, with a possible D match to TRBD2 (6 bases). Trimming shortened V by 3 bases and J by 9 bases, and 9 bases separated the two germline ends. The CDR3 runs 11 residues. CDR1 is GTSNPN, CDR2 SVGIG, per germline (reference sequence). The CDR3 bases are TGTGCCTGGAGCCTGGGGGGTGAGCAGTTCTTC. Protein: CAWSLGGEQFF.

The CDR3 DNA is TGTGCCAGCAGCCCTCTCTCGGACAGGGGACCCTACGAGCAGTACTTC. It is translated as CASSPLSDRGPYEQYF. The chain joins TRBV11-3 to TRBJ2-7, with 9 bases identical to TRBD1. J gave up 2 bases and V 5 bases, and 10 bases lay outside the gene matches. Germline CDR1 is SGHNT and CDR2 is YENEEA. The CDR3 contains 16 residues.

The gene calls are TRBV30 and TRBJ2-2; 7 bases fit TRBD2. The CDR3 is 16 amino acids. Losses at the gene ends were 3 bases for V and 7 bases for J; bases not matched to a gene: 14. Germline V gene sequence: CDR1 GTSNPN, CDR2 SVGIG (reference sequence). The CDR3 region is CAWSPLGGAAGGELFF. The CDR3 DNA reads as TGTGCCTGGAGCCCCCTGGGAGGGGCGGCTGGCGGGGAGCTGTTTTTT.

The rearrangement links TRBV20-1 to TRBJ2-7; the D gene is possibly TRBD1 (5 bases). This CDR3 is built from 10 residues. Trimming cost V 8 bases and J 3 bases, with 8 bases left between them. CDR1 DFQATT and CDR2 SNEGSKA come from the germline V gene (reference sequence). CDR3 nucleotide sequence: TGCAGTACAGGAGTCTACGAGCAGTACTTC. Protein sequence: CSTGVYEQYF.

The rearrangement links TRBV5-8 to TRBJ2-5; D could derive from TRBD1 or TRBD2 (5 bases each). There are 14 residues in the CDR3. CDR1 SGHTS and CDR2 YDEGEE come from the germline V gene. V was pared by 0 bases and J by 2 bases, with 8 bases between. DNA of the CDR3: TGTGCCAGCAGCTTGGGGGGGATTCAAGAGACCCAGTACTTC. This gives the protein CASSLGGIQETQYF.

Only a few counts were recorded for this clone. The chain employs TRBV19 and TRBJ1-4; 7 bases line up with TRBD1. CDR3 length: 15 residues. With V trimmed by 4 bases and J by 7 bases, 9 bases remained unmatched. The germline V gene encodes CDR1 LNHDA and CDR2 SQIVND (reference sequence). CDR3 nucleotide sequence: TGTGCCAGTAGTACCCGACAGGGCTGGGGTGAAAAACTGTTTTTT. It translates to CASSTRQGWGEKLFF.

The chain employs TRBV6-6 and TRBJ2-7; unclear D gene. Trimming left V 6 bases short and J 3 bases short, with 12 bases between. CDR1 MNHNY and CDR2 SVGAGI come from the germline V gene (reference sequence). The CDR3 has 13 residues. CDR3: CASRGTVGYEQYF. The CDR3 DNA sequence: TGTGCCAGCAGGGGTACGGTAGGCTACGAGCAGTACTTC.

This clone was observed a single time. This sequence joins TRBV19 and TRBJ1-1; D remains ambiguous. Germline-derived CDR1 and CDR2 are LNHDA and SQIVND (reference sequence). V lost 5 bases and J lost 7, with 23 bases in between. This CDR3 comprises 16 residues. The CDR3 region is CASSSPGPQRTGEAFF. The DNA of the CDR3 is TGTGCCAGTAGTTCGCCAGGACCACAAAGAACTGGTGAAGCTTTCTTT.

The chain uses TRBV5-1 and TRBJ2-3; either TRBD1 or TRBD2 may supply D (5 bases each). V dropped 7 bases and J dropped 0 bases, with 12 bases sitting between them. The CDR3 sequence is 14 residues long. The germline gives CDR1 SGHRS, CDR2 YFSETQ. This chain's CDR3 is CASYRGQSTDTQYF. In nucleotides, the CDR3 is TGCGCCAGCTACCGGGGCCAGAGCACAGATACGCAGTATTTT.

The chain carries TRBV7-6 and TRBJ1-4; tentative D call: TRBD1 (5 bases). This CDR3 is built from 16 residues. V dropped 1 base and J dropped 0 bases, with 9 bases sitting between them. CDR1 is SGHVS and CDR2 is FNYEAQ in the germline V gene. CDR3 nucleotide sequence: TGTGCCAGCAGCTTAGGGCCCAGGGCAACTAATGAAAAACTGTTTTTT. It is translated as CASSLGPRATNEKLFF.

The sample holds one count of this clone. The chain combines TRBV9 with TRBJ2-1; TRBD1 aligns across 8 bases. The CDR3 has 17 amino acids. V was clipped by 3 bases and J by 2 bases; unmatched bases: 10. In germline, CDR1 is SGDLS, CDR2 YYNGEE. The CDR3 here is CASSAQRWTGPYNEQFF. CDR3 in DNA: TGTGCCAGCAGCGCCCAGCGATGGACAGGGCCCTACAATGAGCAGTTCTTC. Full variable domain (rest looked up from reference TRBV9 and TRBJ2-1): DSGVTQTPKHLITATGQRVTLRCSPRSGDLSVYWYQQSLDQGLQFLIQYYNGEERAKGNILERFSAQQFPDLHSELNLSSLELGDSALYFCASSAQRWTGPYNEQFFGPGTRLTVL.

J is TRBJ2-1 and V is TRBV4-1, with D unresolved. V lost 0 bases, J lost 10 bases, and 16 bases lay in between. The CDR3 runs 15 residues. The germline V gene has CDR1 MGHRA and CDR2 YSYEKL. CDR3 protein: CASSQDKGLAFEQFF. The CDR3 DNA is TGCGCCAGCAGCCAAGATAAGGGCCTGGCATTCGAGCAGTTCTTC.

The genes are TRBV14 and TRBJ2-7; D gene uncertain. The V gene's germline CDR1 is SGHDN and CDR2 FVKESK. Trimming shortened V by 4 bases and J by 5 bases, and 15 bases separated the two germline ends. The CDR3 extends over 14 amino acids. The CDR3 region is CASSREAYGHEQYF. The DNA of the CDR3 is TGTGCCAGCAGCCGCGAGGCCTATGGACACGAGCAGTACTTC. Complete variable domain (other parts from reference TRBV14 and TRBJ2-7): EAGVTQFPSHSVIEKGQTVTLRCDPISGHDNLYWYRRVMGKEIKFLLHFVKESKQDESGMPNNRFLAERTGGTYSTLKVQPAELEDSGVYFCASSREAYGHEQYFGPGTRLTVT.